The 9 T cell receptor beta chains in this list originate from one sample, sequenced in a study of CD4 T cells in relation to SARS-CoV-2 and coronaviruses. TCRdb keeps only in-frame clones here, not all; method: immunoSEQ multiplex PCR. The data contain around 41,000 clones, about 87% of them singletons. These receptors' antigens are unknown. Specimen: naive CD4+ T cells from PBMCs, cultured in vitro. Subset defined: naive CD4+ T cells isolated by negative enrichment. The receptors come from an adult with COVID-19.

This chain links TRBV7-8 with TRBJ1-5; D is perhaps TRBD1 (5 bases). V lost 4 bases and J lost 4, with 17 bases in between. The germline CDR1 and CDR2 sequences are SGHVS and FQNEAQ. The CDR3 is 16 residues long. The CDR3 DNA follows: TGTGCCAGCAGCTCCACCCCCCGGGACTTAAATCAGCCCCAGCATTTT. It translates to CASSSTPRDLNQPQHF.

This clone was counted a single time. The V and J genes are TRBV2 and TRBJ2-5; TRBD2 matches 9 bases. Germline V gene lookup returns CDR1 SNHLY and CDR2 FYNNEI. CDR3 length: 14 residues. Losses at the gene ends were 1 base for V and 4 bases for J; bases not matched to a gene: 1. CDR3 nucleotides: TGTGCCAGCAGTGAAGGCGGGAGGGGAGAGACCCAGTACTTC. It encodes CASSEGGRGETQYF.

The chain links TRBV20-1 to TRBJ2-5; maybe TRBD2 (5 bases). The CDR3 contains 11 residues. Per germline, CDR1 DFQATT and CDR2 SNEGSKA (reference sequence). Trimming took off 2 bases at V and 5 bases at J, with 6 bases between the two ends. The CDR3 sequence is CSARRGETQYF. CDR3 coding DNA: TGCAGTGCTAGACGAGGGGAGACCCAGTACTTC.

The chain carries TRBV3-1 (or the pseudogene TRBV3-2) and TRBJ1-5; 9 positions agree with TRBD1. J lost 3 bases, V lost 3 bases, and 3 bases had no gene match. The CDR3 contains 15 residues. In germline, CDR1 is LGHDT, CDR2 YNNKEL (reference sequence). In nucleotides, the CDR3 is TGTGCCAGCAGCCAGGGGACAGGGAACAATCAGCCCCAGCATTTT. Translation: CASSQGTGNNQPQHF.

CDR3 amino acids: CASSRERGSTDTQYF. CDR3 nucleotide sequence: TGCGCCAGCAGCCGTGAGCGGGGTAGCACAGATACGCAGTATTTT. V is TRBV5-1 and J is TRBJ2-3; 7 bases fit TRBD2. The germline V gene has CDR1 SGHRS and CDR2 YFSETQ. V gave up 4 bases and J gave up 0 bases; unmatched junction bases: 5. CDR3 size: 15 residues.

J is TRBJ2-5 and V is TRBV18; TRBD2 matches at 9 bases. The length of the CDR3 is 15 residues. The germline CDR1 and CDR2 sequences are KGHSH and LQKENI. J lost 3 bases, V lost 2 bases, and 4 bases had no gene match. CDR3 coding DNA: TGTGCCAGCTCACCATCCCCTAGCGGGAAAGAGACCCAGTACTTC. This encodes CASSPSPSGKETQYF.

This rearrangement joins TRBV7-9 to TRBJ2-1, with a possible D match to TRBD1 (6 bases). V lost 3 bases and J lost 4, with 16 bases in between. This CDR3 has 16 amino acids. Germline values: CDR1 SEHNR, CDR2 FQNEAQ (reference sequence). The chain's CDR3 is CASSLFRGSSYNEQFF. The CDR3 coding sequence is TGTGCCAGCAGCTTGTTCAGGGGCTCTTCTTACAATGAGCAGTTCTTC.

The chain recombines TRBV4-2 with TRBJ2-7, with D possibly being TRBD2 (5 bases). This CDR3 is 15 amino acids long. The V and J ends lost 3 bases and 1 base respectively, with 13 bases between them. The germline CDR1 and CDR2 sequences are LGHNA and YNFKEQ. CDR3 nucleotides: TGTGCCAGCAGCCAGGAACTCGGAGGTTCCTACGAGCAGTACTTC. This sequence encodes CASSQELGGSYEQYF.

The gene calls are TRBV7-8 and TRBJ1-5, with 8 bases lining up with TRBD1. There are 15 residues in the CDR3. In germline, CDR1 is SGHVS, CDR2 FQNEAQ. J lost 3 bases, V lost 5 bases, and 6 bases had no gene match. The CDR3 sequence: CASSLGQAINQPQHF. The CDR3 nucleotides are TGTGCCAGCAGCCTGGGACAGGCGATCAATCAGCCCCAGCATTTT. Looking up the rest from reference TRBV7-8 and TRBJ1-5 gives the full variable domain: GAGVSQSPRYKVAKRGQDVALRCDPISGHVSLFWYQQALGQGPEFLTYFQNEAQLDKSGLPSDRFFAERPEGSVSTLKIQRTQQEDSAVYLCASSLGQAINQPQHFGDGTRLSIL.